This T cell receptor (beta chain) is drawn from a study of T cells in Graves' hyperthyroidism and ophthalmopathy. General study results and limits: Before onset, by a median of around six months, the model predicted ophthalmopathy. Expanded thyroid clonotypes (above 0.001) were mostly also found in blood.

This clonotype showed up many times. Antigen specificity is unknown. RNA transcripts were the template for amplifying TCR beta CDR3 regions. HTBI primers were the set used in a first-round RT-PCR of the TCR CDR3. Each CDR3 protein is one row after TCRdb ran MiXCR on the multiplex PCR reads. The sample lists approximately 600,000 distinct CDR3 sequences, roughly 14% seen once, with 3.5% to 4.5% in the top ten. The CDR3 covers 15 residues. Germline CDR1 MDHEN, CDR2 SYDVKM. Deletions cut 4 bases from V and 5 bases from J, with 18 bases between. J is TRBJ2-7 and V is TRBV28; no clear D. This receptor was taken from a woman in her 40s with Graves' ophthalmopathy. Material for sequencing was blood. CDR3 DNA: TGTGCCAGCAGTTCGATTACCGCGACCCCTAACGAGCAGTACTTC. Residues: CASSSITATPNEQYF.